Listed below are T cell receptor beta chains from one sample, sequenced in a study of blood T cell repertoires in COVID-19. The method was immunoSEQ multiplex PCR; TCRdb's version includes in-frame clones alone and lacks a portion of them. The repertoire holds 80,000 to 100,000 clones, with almost 90% as singletons. The sample was peripheral blood. The receptors derive from a man aged 45-60 years with COVID-19, enrolled during active disease. The CDR3 runs from the conserved cysteine through the conserved F or W. The D gene is left open where the match is weak. Expanded clones get a size class; other rows say once, few or many, or leave the size out.

TGTGCCAGTAGGTCGGTCCCCGGGCAGGGCACTGAAGCTTTCTTT	CASRSVPGQGTEAFF	TRBV19	15	-	-	TRBJ1-1
TGTGCCAGCAGTCCTCCCCCTCGGAGCGGGCAAGAGACCCAGTACTTC	CASSPPPRSGQETQYF	TRBV28	16	-	-	TRBJ2-5
TGCGCCAGCAGCTCCGGACTAGCGGGGGGTCCCTACAATGAGCAGTTCTTC	CASSSGLAGGPYNEQFF	TRBV5-1	17	TRBD2	few	TRBJ2-1
TGTGCCAGCAGCCAATCTGGGACAGGGAATGAGCAGTTCTTC	CASSQSGTGNEQFF	TRBV3-1/TRBV3-2	14	TRBD1	-	TRBJ2-1
TGTGCCAGTAGTATAAGGGACAGGGGGGATCAGCCCCAGCATTTT	CASSIRDRGDQPQHF	TRBV19	15	TRBD1	-	TRBJ1-5
TGTGCCAGCGTCAGCAGGGGGACTGAAGCTTTCTTT	CASVSRGTEAFF	TRBV6-5	12	TRBD1	-	TRBJ1-1
TGTGCCACCAGTGACCTCGGGGGGGATGAGGTAGCAGATACGCAGTATTTT	CATSDLGGDEVADTQYF	TRBV24-1	17	TRBD2	-	TRBJ2-3
TGCGCCAGCAACCAGGGTGGAAAGAGTGGGGACAGGGGTAACTATGGCTACACCTTC	CASNQGGKSGDRGNYGYTF	TRBV23-1	19	TRBD1	few	TRBJ1-2
TGTGCCAGCAGCCAATGGGGGACAGGTCCACCTAGGCCTACCTACGAGCAGTACTTC	CASSQWGTGPPRPTYEQYF	TRBV4-2	19	TRBD1	-	TRBJ2-7
TGTGCCACCCCCCAGGAGGACACTGAAGCTTTCTTT	CATPQEDTEAFF	TRBV15	12	-	-	TRBJ1-1
TGTGCCAGTAGGACAGCCAAATATAGCAATCAGCCCCAGCATTTT	CASRTAKYSNQPQHF	TRBV19	15	-	-	TRBJ1-5
TGTGCCAGCAGCCAGTCCAGGGGGCGAGCTTTCTTT	CASSQSRGRAFF	TRBV3-1/TRBV3-2	12	TRBD1	-	TRBJ1-1
TGTGCCAGCAGCTTTCCGACTAGCGGGGGCACCAGCTCCTACAATGAGCAGTTCTTC	CASSFPTSGGTSSYNEQFF	TRBV11-2	19	TRBD2	-	TRBJ2-1
TGTGCCAGCAGTTTACCCGCAGCCTACGAGCAGTACTTC	CASSLPAAYEQYF	TRBV28	13	-	-	TRBJ2-7
TGTGCCAGCAGCTTAGAGGACAGTACTGAAGCTTTCTTT	CASSLEDSTEAFF	TRBV7-9	13	-	-	TRBJ1-1
TGCAGTGCTCTGACAGGATACGAGCAGTACTTC	CSALTGYEQYF	TRBV20-1	11	-	-	TRBJ2-7
TGTGCCAGCAGTCAGGGGACGGAGGGCTACACCTTC	CASSQGTEGYTF	TRBV6-5	12	-	-	TRBJ1-2
TGTGCCAGCAGAACTGGGGGCGACACTGAAGCTTTCTTT	CASRTGGDTEAFF	TRBV6-5	13	-	-	TRBJ1-1
TGTGCCAGCAGCTCCGGGACAACGAACACCGGGGAGCTGTTTTTT	CASSSGTTNTGELFF	TRBV9	15	-	once	TRBJ2-2
TGTGCCAGCAGTTTAATCGGCACACAGGGGAACTATGGCTACACCTTC	CASSLIGTQGNYGYTF	TRBV28	16	TRBD1	-	TRBJ1-2
TGTGCCAGCAGCTTAGAGGTTCAACCGGGATCCACCATATATTTT	CASSLEVQPGSTIYF	TRBV11-2	15	-	-	TRBJ1-3
TGTGCCAGCAGCGGGGACAGAAACACCATATATTTT	CASSGDRNTIYF	TRBV9	12	-	-	TRBJ1-3
TGTGCCAGCAGTTGGACAGATAACTATGGCTACACCTTC	CASSWTDNYGYTF	TRBV28	13	-	-	TRBJ1-2
TGTGCCAGCAGCTTACGGGGTCTTCGGGATGAGCAGTTCTTC	CASSLRGLRDEQFF	TRBV28	14	-	-	TRBJ2-1
TGCGCCAGCAGCCAAGAACAGGCAACTAATGAAAAACTGTTTTTT	CASSQEQATNEKLFF	TRBV4-1	15	-	-	TRBJ1-4
TGTGCCACCACTGGGCTCTCCTACGAGCAGTACTTC	CATTGLSYEQYF	TRBV10-3	12	-	once	TRBJ2-7
TGTGCCAGCAGCTTCCCAGGGGCCTACGAGCAGTACTTC	CASSFPGAYEQYF	TRBV7-2	13	-	-	TRBJ2-7
TGTGCCAGCAGCCGCGGACAGGCCGGTAACTATGGCTACACCTTC	CASSRGQAGNYGYTF	TRBV9	15	TRBD1	-	TRBJ1-2
TGTGCCAGCAGTGAACTATCTAGCGGGGGGAGCACAGATACGCAGTATTTT	CASSELSSGGSTDTQYF	TRBV2	17	TRBD2	-	TRBJ2-3
TGTGCCACCAGTTTAGGGCAGGGGTACACCGGGGAGCTGTTTTTT	CATSLGQGYTGELFF	TRBV24-1	15	-	once	TRBJ2-2
TGCAGCGCAGGACAGGGGATCAGCACAGATACGCAGTATTTT	CSAGQGISTDTQYF	TRBV29-1	14	TRBD1	-	TRBJ2-3